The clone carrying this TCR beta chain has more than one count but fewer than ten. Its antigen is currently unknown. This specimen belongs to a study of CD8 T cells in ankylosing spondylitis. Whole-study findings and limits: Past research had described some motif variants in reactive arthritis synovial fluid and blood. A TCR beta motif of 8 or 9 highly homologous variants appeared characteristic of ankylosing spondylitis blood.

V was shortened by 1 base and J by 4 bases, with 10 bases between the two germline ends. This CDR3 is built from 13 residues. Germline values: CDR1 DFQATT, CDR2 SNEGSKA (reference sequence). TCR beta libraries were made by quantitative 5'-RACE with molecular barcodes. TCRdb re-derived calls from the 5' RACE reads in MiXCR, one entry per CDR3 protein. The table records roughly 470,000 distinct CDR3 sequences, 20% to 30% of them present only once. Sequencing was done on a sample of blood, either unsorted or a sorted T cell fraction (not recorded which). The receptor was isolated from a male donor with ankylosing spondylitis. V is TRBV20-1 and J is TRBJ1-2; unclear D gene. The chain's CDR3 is CSARAQAGYGYTF. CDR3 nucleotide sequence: TGCAGTGCTAGAGCGCAGGCTGGCTATGGCTACACCTTC.